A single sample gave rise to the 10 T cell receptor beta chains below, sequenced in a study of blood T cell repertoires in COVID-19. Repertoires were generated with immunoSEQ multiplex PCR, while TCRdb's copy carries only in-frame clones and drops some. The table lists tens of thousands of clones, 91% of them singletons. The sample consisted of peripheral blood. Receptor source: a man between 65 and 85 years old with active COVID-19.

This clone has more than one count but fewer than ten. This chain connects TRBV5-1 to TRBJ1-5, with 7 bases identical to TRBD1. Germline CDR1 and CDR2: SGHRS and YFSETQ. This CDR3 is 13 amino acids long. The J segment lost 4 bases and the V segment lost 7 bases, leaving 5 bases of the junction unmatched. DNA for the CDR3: TGCGCCAGCCGGGACAGTGAAAATCAGCCCCAGCATTTT. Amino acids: CASRDSENQPQHF.

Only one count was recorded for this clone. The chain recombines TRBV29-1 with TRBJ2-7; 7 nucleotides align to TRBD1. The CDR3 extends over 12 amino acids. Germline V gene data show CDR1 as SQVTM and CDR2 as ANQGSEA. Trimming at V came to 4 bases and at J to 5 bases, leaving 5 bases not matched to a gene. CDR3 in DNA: TGCAGCGTTGTAAGGGGGCCCAACGAGCAGTACTTC. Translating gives CSVVRGPNEQYF.

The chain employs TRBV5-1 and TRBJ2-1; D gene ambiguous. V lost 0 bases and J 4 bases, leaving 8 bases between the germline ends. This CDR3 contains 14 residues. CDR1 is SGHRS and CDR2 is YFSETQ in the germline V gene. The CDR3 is CASSLGDRYNEQFF. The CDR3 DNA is TGCGCCAGCAGCTTGGGAGATCGGTACAATGAGCAGTTCTTC.

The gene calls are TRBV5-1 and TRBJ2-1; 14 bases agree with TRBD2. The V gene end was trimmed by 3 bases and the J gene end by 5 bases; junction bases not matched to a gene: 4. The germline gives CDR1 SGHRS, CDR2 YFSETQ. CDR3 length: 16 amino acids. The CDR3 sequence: CASSWTSGGPHNEQFF. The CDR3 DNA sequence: TGCGCCAGCAGCTGGACTAGCGGGGGGCCGCACAATGAGCAGTTCTTC.

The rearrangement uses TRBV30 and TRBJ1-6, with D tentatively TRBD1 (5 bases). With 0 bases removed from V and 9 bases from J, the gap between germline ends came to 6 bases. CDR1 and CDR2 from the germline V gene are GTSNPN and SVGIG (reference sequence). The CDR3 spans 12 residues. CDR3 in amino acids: CAWSVQVSPLHF. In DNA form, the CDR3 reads TGTGCCTGGAGTGTACAGGTTTCACCCCTCCACTTT.

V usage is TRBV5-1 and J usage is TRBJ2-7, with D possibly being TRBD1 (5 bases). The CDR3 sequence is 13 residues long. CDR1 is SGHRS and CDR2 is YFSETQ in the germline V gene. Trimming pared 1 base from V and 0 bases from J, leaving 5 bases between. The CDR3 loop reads CASSLQGSYEQYF. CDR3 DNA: TGCGCCAGCAGCTTGCAGGGCTCCTACGAGCAGTACTTC.

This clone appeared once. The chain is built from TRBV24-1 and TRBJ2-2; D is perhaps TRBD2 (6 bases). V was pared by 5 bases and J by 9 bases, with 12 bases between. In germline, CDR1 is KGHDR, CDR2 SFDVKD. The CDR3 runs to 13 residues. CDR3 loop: CATSAGGSRELFF. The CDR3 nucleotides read TGTGCCACCAGTGCCGGGGGTAGCCGGGAGCTGTTTTTT.

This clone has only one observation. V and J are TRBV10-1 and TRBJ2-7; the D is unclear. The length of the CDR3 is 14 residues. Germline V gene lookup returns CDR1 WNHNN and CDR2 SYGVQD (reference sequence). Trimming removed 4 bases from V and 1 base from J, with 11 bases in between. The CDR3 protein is CASSGDTPSYEQYF. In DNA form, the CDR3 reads TGCGCCAGCAGTGGAGACACCCCATCCTACGAGCAGTACTTC.

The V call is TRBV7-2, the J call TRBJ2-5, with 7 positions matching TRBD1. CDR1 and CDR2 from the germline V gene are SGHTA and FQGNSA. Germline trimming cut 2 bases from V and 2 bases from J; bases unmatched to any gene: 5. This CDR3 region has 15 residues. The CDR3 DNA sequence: TGTGCCAGCAGCTTAACAAGGGGACAGCAAGAGACCCAGTACTTC. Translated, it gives CASSLTRGQQETQYF.

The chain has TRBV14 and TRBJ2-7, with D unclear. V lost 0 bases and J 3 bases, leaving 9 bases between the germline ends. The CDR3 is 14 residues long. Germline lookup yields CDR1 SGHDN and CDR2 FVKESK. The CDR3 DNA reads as TGTGCCAGCAGCCAAGATCTGGCAGTCTACGAGCAGTACTTC. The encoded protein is CASSQDLAVYEQYF.